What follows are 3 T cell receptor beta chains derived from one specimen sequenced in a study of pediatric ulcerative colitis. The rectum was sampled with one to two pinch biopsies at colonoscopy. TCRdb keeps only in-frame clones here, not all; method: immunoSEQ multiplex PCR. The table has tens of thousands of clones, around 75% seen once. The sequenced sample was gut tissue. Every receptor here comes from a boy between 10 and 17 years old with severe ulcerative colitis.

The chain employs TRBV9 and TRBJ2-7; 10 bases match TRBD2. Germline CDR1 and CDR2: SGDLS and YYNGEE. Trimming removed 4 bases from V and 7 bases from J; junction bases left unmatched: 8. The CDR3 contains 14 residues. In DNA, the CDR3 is TGTGCCAGCAGCCAAAGCGGGGGGGCCCGGGAGCAGTACTTC. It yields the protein CASSQSGGAREQYF.

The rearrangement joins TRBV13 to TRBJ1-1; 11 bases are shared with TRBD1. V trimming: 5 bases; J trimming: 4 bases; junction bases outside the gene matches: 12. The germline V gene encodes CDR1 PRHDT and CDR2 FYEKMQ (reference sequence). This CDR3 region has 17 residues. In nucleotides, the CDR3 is TGTGCCAGCAGCCGCGGACAGGGGGCGTCCCGGGGCACTGAAGCTTTCTTT. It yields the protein CASSRGQGASRGTEAFF.

CDR3 protein: CASSSNPTGGTEAFF. CDR3 bases: TGTGCCAGCAGTTCCAATCCGACAGGGGGGACTGAAGCTTTCTTT. The rearrangement joins TRBV6-5 to TRBJ1-1, with 9 bases fitting TRBD1. Germline V gene data show CDR1 as MNHEY and CDR2 as SVGAGI. The CDR3 runs 15 residues. J gave up 5 bases and V 4 bases, and 8 bases lay outside the gene matches.